This TCR beta chain was identified during a study of T cells after yellow fever vaccination. For this clonotype: The antigen is not known.

General observations from the study: The appearance of a small share of clonotypes in both CD4 and CD8 compartments was observed.

Universal primer sites and UMIs were introduced during 5'RACE template-switching synthesis of TCR cDNA. TCRdb passed the 5' RACE reads through MiXCR, listing each CDR3 protein once. Of around 330,000 distinct CDR3 sequences in the sample, about 3.5% were seen once. Per the germline V gene, CDR1 is SGHNT and CDR2 is YYREEE (reference sequence). This CDR3 contains 11 residues. Trimming took off 4 bases at V and 8 bases at J, with 6 bases between the two ends. The sample in question was PBMCs, obtained on the day of the yellow fever booster vaccination. The clonotype originates from a young man who received the YFV17D yellow fever vaccine. This chain joins TRBV5-4 and TRBJ1-4, with D perhaps TRBD1 (6 bases). The CDR3 nucleotides read TGTGCCAGCAGCCAGGGGGAAAAACTGTTTTTT. Its translation: CASSQGEKLFF.